This T cell receptor (beta chain) is drawn from a study of yellow fever vaccine responses in identical twins. Comment on this clonotype: The antigen is not known.

In TCRdb, the RT-PCR reads were re-called with MiXCR into one record per CDR3 protein. The data contain 3,500 to 5,000 distinct CDR3 sequences, 85% of them singletons. Broader study findings: In identical twins, vaccine T cell responses appeared partly shared and partly individual.

This clonotype was obtained from a woman aged 18-35 years who received the yellow fever vaccine. Sequencing was performed on T cells from blood (PBMCs), unsorted or a sorted subset (not recorded which), taken before or after yellow fever vaccination (not recorded which).

This CDR3 reads CATSRGGGGGANVLTF. CDR3 coding DNA: TGTGCCACCAGCAGAGGGGGAGGGGGAGGGGCCAACGTCCTGACTTTC. V usage is TRBV15 and J usage is TRBJ2-6; D might be TRBD2 (7 bases). CDR3 length: 16 residues. Per the germline V gene, CDR1 is LNHNV and CDR2 is YYDKDF (reference sequence). V shed 1 base and J shed 4 bases, with 11 bases lying between them.